These 25 T cell receptor beta chains were sequenced from one sample in a study of cytomegalovirus exposure and HLA in healthy donors. This PCR relied on a set of 60 Vbeta primers and 13 Jbeta primers. Sequencing used immunoSEQ multiplex PCR; TCRdb keeps in-frame clones, though not all of them. The sample lists 150,000 to 170,000 clones, 75% to 85% occurring once. Sequenced: PBMCs. Source of these receptors: a man aged 25 to 40 in good health and CMV-seropositive.

The chain links TRBV6-6 to TRBJ2-3, with TRBD2 matching over 14 bases. There are 16 residues in the CDR3. The V segment lost 2 bases and the J segment 4 bases; nucleotides outside the gene matches: 2. Germline V gene sequence: CDR1 MNHNY, CDR2 SVGAGI (reference sequence). The CDR3 nucleotides read TGTGCCAGCAGTTACGGACTAGCGGGGGGAGCAGATACGCAGTATTTT. Protein: CASSYGLAGGADTQYF.

The gene calls are TRBV21-1 and TRBJ1-1; the table's D call of TRBD1 was not tested on the DNA. TRBV21-1 is classified as a pseudogene. The CDR3 runs to 11 residues. The CDR3 region has the DNA TGTGCCAGCAGCAAAGGGCAGGGGGTGATCTTT. Translating it yields CASSKGQGVIF.

CDR3 sequence (DNA): TGTGCCAGCACTCCGTCGGACAGGGGCTACACCTTC. It yields the protein CASTPSDRGYTF. This chain joins TRBV25-1 and TRBJ1-2; 7 bases match TRBD1. V gave up 7 bases and J gave up 8 bases; unmatched junction bases: 7. Germline lookup yields CDR1 MGHDK and CDR2 SYGVNS. This CDR3 spans 12 amino acids.

The V gene is TRBV5-1, the J gene TRBJ2-2, with TRBD1 as a possible D gene (6 bases). The CDR3 has 16 amino acids. Per germline, CDR1 SGHRS and CDR2 YFSETQ. V lost 2 bases and J lost 5, with 16 bases in between. CDR3 nucleotides: TGCGCCAGCAGCTTCGGACAGATGGCTGGGACCGGGGAGCTGTTTTTT. It translates to CASSFGQMAGTGELFF.

The chain joins TRBV6-5 to TRBJ2-7; 10 bases are a match to TRBD1. The CDR3 is made up of 15 amino acids. With V trimmed by 2 bases and J by 1 base, 2 bases remained unmatched. Germline V gives CDR1 MNHEY, CDR2 SVGAGI. CDR3 nucleotide sequence: TGTGCCAGCAGTTACGGGACAGGGGAATCCTACGAGCAGTACTTC. Its translation: CASSYGTGESYEQYF.

The chain recombines TRBV18 with TRBJ2-7; a weak D match, TRBD1 (5 bases). This CDR3 contains 13 residues. CDR1 is KGHSH and CDR2 is LQKENI in the germline V gene. The V end lost 2 bases, the J end lost 0 bases, and 5 bases lay between the germline ends. For the CDR3, the DNA is TGTGCCAGCTCACCAGGGGCCTCCTACGAGCAGTACTTC. Amino acid sequence: CASSPGASYEQYF.

CDR3 residues: CASSLEGLDYNEQFF. CDR3 sequence (DNA): TGCGCCAGCAGCTTGGAAGGACTGGATTACAATGAGCAGTTCTTC. V gene TRBV5-1 combines with J gene TRBJ2-1; a weak D match, TRBD2 (5 bases). Germline V gene data show CDR1 as SGHRS and CDR2 as YFSETQ. The CDR3 is 15 residues long. V was cut by 0 bases and J by 4 bases, with 11 bases left in between.

The chain combines TRBV29-1 with TRBJ1-2; 10 bases are shared with TRBD1. Germline lookup yields CDR1 SQVTM and CDR2 ANQGSEA. CDR3 size: 13 residues. J lost 8 bases, V lost 6 bases, and 9 bases had no gene match. CDR3 sequence: CSVTGTGVQGYTF. The CDR3 region has the DNA TGCAGCGTCACCGGGACAGGGGTGCAGGGCTACACCTTC.

V and J are TRBV4-3 and TRBJ2-7; a possible D gene is TRBD2 (5 bases). CDR1 is LGHNA, CDR2 YSLEER, per germline. This CDR3 spans 14 amino acids. The germline V and J ends were trimmed by 0 bases and 3 bases, with 9 bases remaining between them. For the CDR3, the DNA is TGCGCCAGCAGCCAAGATCGCAGCGGCTACGAGCAGTACTTC. Its protein is CASSQDRSGYEQYF.

This chain joins TRBV7-9 and TRBJ1-1, with a tentative D call TRBD1 (5 bases). With 2 bases removed from V and 5 bases from J, the gap between germline ends came to 9 bases. Germline V gene lookup returns CDR1 SEHNR and CDR2 FQNEAQ (reference sequence). The CDR3 covers 13 residues. The CDR3 bases are TGTGCCAGCAGCTTACAGGGTGGAACTGAAGCTTTCTTT. It is translated as CASSLQGGTEAFF.

This rearrangement joins TRBV19 to TRBJ1-5; 9 nucleotides match TRBD1. CDR3 length: 16 amino acids. Germline loops: CDR1 LNHDA, CDR2 SQIVND (reference sequence). V lost 6 bases to trimming and J lost 4 bases; unmatched junction nucleotides: 10. CDR3 region: CASSGFQDRGNQPQHF. CDR3 bases: TGTGCCAGTAGCGGGTTTCAGGACAGGGGAAATCAGCCCCAGCATTTT.

V is TRBV6-1 and J is TRBJ2-5, with no clear D. The CDR3 runs to 15 residues. Trimming took off 1 base at V and 0 bases at J, with 9 bases between the two ends. CDR1 and CDR2 (germline): MNHNS, SASEGT. The CDR3 protein is CASSEGLDYQETQYF. Written as DNA, the CDR3 is TGTGCCAGCAGTGAAGGGCTAGATTACCAAGAGACCCAGTACTTC.

This clone occurred a few times. The gene calls are TRBV19 and TRBJ1-5; D is unclear. Trimming took 3 bases from V and 2 from J, leaving 8 bases between them. This CDR3 comprises 14 residues. Germline V gene lookup returns CDR1 LNHDA and CDR2 SQIVND (reference sequence). CDR3 loop: CASSMEGGNQPQHF. CDR3 coding DNA: TGTGCCAGTAGTATGGAGGGAGGCAATCAGCCCCAGCATTTT. The full variable domain, completed using reference TRBV19 and TRBJ1-5, is DGGITQSPKYLFRKEGQNVTLSCEQNLNHDAMYWYRQDPGQGLRLIYYSQIVNDFQKGDIAEGYSVSREKKESFPLTVTSAQKNPTAFYLCASSMEGGNQPQHFGDGTRLSIL.

CDR3 sequence reads: CASSLSRNYGYTF. CDR3 bases: TGTGCCAGCAGTTTATCCAGGAACTATGGCTACACCTTC. The V call is TRBV6-5, the J call TRBJ1-2; D is uncertain. Trimming removed 4 bases from V and 2 bases from J, with 8 bases in between. The germline V gene has CDR1 MNHEY and CDR2 SVGAGI. This CDR3 has 13 amino acids.

Turning to this clone: Being one base from a much bigger clone, this may be a read error. The V call is TRBV5-4, the J call TRBJ2-5, with TRBD1 identical over 9 bases. The J call could be wrong; TRBJ2-7 is a better fit for the DNA end. CDR1 and CDR2 from the germline V gene are SGHNT and YYREEE (reference sequence). There are 13 residues in the CDR3. The CDR3 DNA is TGTGCCAGCAGCCGGACAGGGGCCTACGAGCAGTACTTC. Amino acids: CASSRTGAYEQYF.

The chain has TRBV12-2 and TRBJ2-1; TRBD1 is taken as the D call from the table, unchecked against the DNA. TRBV12-2 is designated a pseudogene. This CDR3 is 16 amino acids long. The CDR3 spells CASRFSTGAKVNEQFF. The CDR3 coding sequence is TGTGCAAGTCGCTTTTCGACAGGGGCGAAAGTAAATGAGCAGTTCTTC.

The V and J genes are TRBV2 and TRBJ2-7; a possible D gene is TRBD1 (6 bases). The V end was cut by 6 bases, the J end by 3 bases, with 12 bases between. Germline assignment: CDR1 SNHLY and CDR2 FYNNEI. The CDR3 is 13 amino acids. CDR3 sequence reads: CASSADRVYEQYF. The CDR3, as DNA: TGTGCCAGCAGCGCGGACAGAGTCTACGAGCAGTACTTC.

This chain uses TRBV19 with TRBJ1-2; D is unclear. This CDR3 spans 13 amino acids. With 7 bases removed from V and 2 bases from J, the gap between germline ends came to 11 bases. The V gene's germline CDR1 is LNHDA and CDR2 SQIVND (reference sequence). CDR3 protein: CASTNPRNYGYTF. CDR3 sequence (DNA): TGTGCCAGTACCAACCCACGGAACTATGGCTACACCTTC.

This chain joins TRBV5-5 and TRBJ2-1; possible D gene TRBD1, 6 bases. CDR3 length: 15 amino acids. Trimming removed 1 base from V and 1 base from J, with 9 bases in between. Germline CDR1 reads SGHKS; CDR2 reads YYEKEE (reference sequence). The CDR3 region has the DNA TGTGCCAGCAGCTTGTCAGGGGAATCCTACAATGAGCAGTTCTTC. As protein: CASSLSGESYNEQFF.

This clone appeared a few times. The chain employs TRBV5-1 and TRBJ2-7; 9 nucleotides match TRBD1. V was clipped by 3 bases and J by 3 bases; unmatched bases: 1. This CDR3 is 13 amino acids long. CDR1 SGHRS and CDR2 YFSETQ come from the germline V gene. The CDR3 sequence: CASSWTGDYEQYF. The DNA for the CDR3 is TGCGCCAGCAGCTGGACAGGGGACTACGAGCAGTACTTC.

V usage is TRBV5-1 and J usage is TRBJ2-7, with 11 bases that match TRBD2. CDR1 and CDR2 from the germline V gene are SGHRS and YFSETQ. The CDR3 extends over 15 amino acids. The V segment lost 2 bases and the J segment 3 bases; nucleotides outside the gene matches: 4. The CDR3 here is CASSLIAGGLYEQYF. CDR3 nucleotides: TGCGCCAGCAGCTTAATAGCGGGAGGGCTCTACGAGCAGTACTTC.

The rearrangement uses TRBV10-3 and TRBJ2-5; D gene uncertain. The germline V gene has CDR1 ENHRY and CDR2 SYGVKD. This CDR3 has 13 amino acids. With 4 bases removed from V and 4 bases from J, the gap between germline ends came to 10 bases. The CDR3 nucleotides are TGTGCCATCAGTGGCCAGGTAGGAGAGACCCAGTACTTC. It encodes CAISGQVGETQYF.

This sequence joins TRBV4-2 and TRBJ1-1, with D hard to call. Germline CDR1 and CDR2: LGHNA and YNFKEQ. V was cut by 4 bases and J by 3 bases, with 18 bases left in between. The CDR3 runs to 16 residues. This CDR3 reads CASSPKADQEYTEAFF. As DNA, the CDR3 is TGTGCCAGCAGCCCAAAAGCGGATCAAGAATACACTGAAGCTTTCTTT.

J is TRBJ2-5 and V is TRBV4-1, with TRBD2 matching 14 bases. J was trimmed by 5 bases and V by 1 base; bases with no gene match: 15. The V gene's germline CDR1 is MGHRA and CDR2 YSYEKL. CDR3 length equals 20 residues. This CDR3 is CASSQVRGLAGVSVGETQYF. The CDR3 coding sequence is TGCGCCAGCAGCCAAGTTAGGGGACTAGCGGGAGTTTCAGTGGGTGAGACCCAGTACTTC.

CDR3: CASSSKLAPGGEQFF. CDR3 nucleotides: TGTGCCAGCAGCTCCAAACTGGCTCCAGGGGGTGAGCAGTTCTTC. V is TRBV5-4 and J is TRBJ2-1; 7 nucleotides match TRBD1. CDR1 and CDR2 from the germline V gene are SGHNT and YYREEE (reference sequence). V dropped 3 bases and J dropped 9; count of bases not matched to a gene: 12. The CDR3 has 15 residues.